This is a list of T cell receptor beta chains from one sample in a study of T cell changes during pregnancy in multiple sclerosis. The protocol was immunoSEQ multiplex PCR, while the TCRdb copy is restricted to in-frame clones and leaves out a portion. This table holds approximately 100,000 clones, 75% to 95% found once. The sample here was peripheral blood, taken before pregnancy. These receptors all come from a female donor with multiple sclerosis, enrolled in a pregnancy study. Both conserved end residues are part of each CDR3. A D gene is named only where the DNA matches it firmly. The listing skips clone size in some rows; elsewhere it reads once, few, many or a size class.

j_call clone_size d_call v_call cdr3_aa cdr3_nt
TRBJ1-5 . . TRBV7-8 CASSPKNKGQSNQPQHF TGTGCCAGCAGCCCCAAGAACAAGGGGCAAAGCAATCAGCCCCAGCATTTT
TRBJ2-1 . TRBD2 TRBV10-3 CATLLADSYNEQFF TGTGCCACCCTTCTAGCGGACTCCTACAATGAGCAGTTCTTC
TRBJ1-1 . . TRBV9 CASSPLDPGENTEAFF TGTGCCAGCAGCCCACTAGACCCGGGGGAGAACACTGAAGCTTTCTTT
TRBJ2-3 . . TRBV6-6 CATKGGVNRDTQYF TGTGCCACCAAAGGGGGGGTCAATCGGGATACGCAGTATTTT
TRBJ2-3 once TRBD2 TRBV20-1 CSAVAGKTQYF TGCAGTGCAGTAGCGGGAAAGACGCAGTATTTT
TRBJ1-1 . . TRBV6-6 CASSRGAGNTEAFF TGTGCCAGCAGTAGAGGAGCGGGTAACACTGAAGCTTTCTTT
TRBJ1-5 . TRBD1 TRBV6-6 CASRPAEQGVNQPQHF TGTGCCAGCAGACCAGCCGAACAGGGGGTAAATCAGCCCCAGCATTTT
TRBJ2-3 few . TRBV11-3 CASSLNIAEFTDTQYF TGTGCCAGCAGCCTAAATATAGCGGAATTCACAGATACGCAGTATTTT
TRBJ2-2 . . TRBV7-2 CASRLSRTTNTGELFF TGTGCCAGCAGACTGTCCAGGACTACGAACACCGGGGAGCTGTTTTTT
TRBJ1-5 . TRBD1 TRBV30 CAWSVVGTGLRQPQHF TGTGCCTGGAGTGTGGTGGGGACAGGGTTAAGGCAGCCCCAGCATTTT
TRBJ1-5 . . TRBV27 CASSPYGATQSAQHF TGTGCCAGCAGTCCTTATGGAGCCACCCAATCAGCCCAGCATTTT
TRBJ2-2 . TRBD2 TRBV4-3 CASTPLAGGQAGELFF TGCGCCAGCACGCCCTTAGCGGGGGGGCAGGCCGGGGAGCTGTTTTTT
TRBJ2-2 . . TRBV7-6 CASSLAGGHWDTGELFF TGTGCCAGCAGCTTAGCGGGGGGGCACTGGGACACCGGGGAGCTGTTTTTT
TRBJ1-2 . TRBD1 TRBV30 CAWSTGGYGYTF TGTGCCTGGAGTACAGGGGGGTATGGCTACACCTTC
TRBJ2-7 . TRBD1 TRBV11-2 CASSGDGQGASFYEQYF TGTGCCAGCAGCGGGGATGGACAGGGGGCGAGTTTCTACGAGCAGTACTTC
TRBJ1-1 once . TRBV21-1 CASSKGTTGGWDTEAFF TGTGCCAGCAGCAAAGGAACCACAGGCGGATGGGACACTGAAGCTTTCTTT
TRBJ1-2 . . TRBV19 CASSIPGYGYTF TGTGCCAGTAGTATCCCGGGATATGGCTACACCTTC
TRBJ1-2 . . TRBV6-5 CASSYLDRHGYTF TGTGCCAGCAGTTACCTAGACAGGCACGGCTACACCTTC
TRBJ2-5 . TRBD1 TRBV18 CASSSRQGEETQYF TGTGCCAGCTCATCGCGACAGGGAGAAGAGACCCAGTACTTC
TRBJ1-6 few TRBD1 TRBV18 CASSRTGMNSPLHF TGTGCCAGCTCACGGACAGGGATGAATTCACCCCTCCACTTT
TRBJ1-6 . . TRBV5-6 CASSLEEWENSPLHF TGTGCCAGCAGCTTGGAAGAGTGGGAGAATTCACCCCTCCACTTT
TRBJ1-5 . . TRBV15 CATSIRAGGTRNQPQHF TGTGCCACCAGTATCCGGGCCGGGGGTACTCGCAATCAGCCCCAGCATTTT
TRBJ2-1 . . TRBV12-5 CASGLVRVGVGQFF TGTGCTAGTGGTTTGGTACGAGTCGGAGTAGGGCAGTTCTTC
TRBJ1-6 . TRBD1 TRBV27 CASSWDRGSSPLHF TGTGCCAGCAGTTGGGACAGGGGGAGTTCACCCCTCCACTTT
TRBJ2-1 . TRBD2 TRBV19 CASSLGTSGYYNEQFF TGTGCCAGTAGTCTCGGGACTAGCGGGTACTACAATGAGCAGTTCTTC
TRBJ2-1 . TRBD2 TRBV7-9 CASSSPGLAIQNEQFF TGTGCCAGCAGCTCTCCGGGACTAGCAATTCAGAATGAGCAGTTCTTC
TRBJ1-6 few . TRBV2 CASPRGGFNSPLHF TGTGCCAGCCCCCGGGGGGGCTTTAATTCACCCCTCCACTTT
TRBJ2-5 once TRBD1 TRBV29-1 CSVTTGGRETQYF TGCAGCGTAACTACAGGGGGCAGGGAGACCCAGTACTTC